This T cell receptor (beta chain) emerged from a study of T cell changes during pregnancy in multiple sclerosis. Germline V gene lookup returns CDR1 SGHTA and CDR2 FQGNSA. This CDR3 contains 15 residues. Trimming cost V 3 bases and J 10 bases, with 19 bases left between them. Generated by immunoSEQ multiplex PCR, the TCRdb table keeps only in-frame clones and is missing some. The table records about 40,000 clones, roughly nine tenths of them present only once. The receptor's source is a female donor with multiple sclerosis, enrolled in a pregnancy study. The sample here was CD8+ T cells from peripheral blood mononuclear cells, taken in the third trimester of pregnancy. The chain links TRBV7-2 to TRBJ2-1, with a weak D call TRBD2 (6 bases). DNA of the CDR3: TGTGCCAGCAGCTTCGGGACGGGAGTATTCAAGGAGCAGTTCTTC. This encodes CASSFGTGVFKEQFF.